The following is a TCR beta chain sequence with its context. Its antigen is undetermined. The CDR3 runs to 15 residues. V was shortened by 5 bases and J by 1 base, with 12 bases between the two germline ends. Germline-derived CDR1 and CDR2 are MNHEY and SVGAGI. In TCRdb, the 5' RACE reads were re-called with MiXCR into one record per CDR3 protein. The data contain over 40,000 distinct CDR3 sequences, 9.5% to 15% of them singletons. This specimen belongs to a study of T-cell memory formation after mild COVID-19. At the level of the study: There were largely donor-specific TCR clusters. Study-level results: Clones shrinking between day 15 and 85 showed a balanced CD4/CD8 split, and those that grew later tilted toward CD4+. Mainly CM and EM harbored the contracting CD4+ clones; mainly EMRA harbored the CD8+ ones. That cross-reactive memory joined was suggested by some responding clones appearing in pre-infection memory.

The specimen was PBMCs or a T cell subset sorted from them (not recorded which). The receptor was isolated from a man aged 18 to 30 who had mild COVID-19 (a few samples of this study predate the infection). Cell type and time point are not known. V is TRBV6-5 and J is TRBJ1-5; D remains unclear. Here the CDR3 DNA reads TGTGCCAGCAGTCGTACCTCCTCCAGCAATCAGCCCCAGCATTTT. Its translation: CASSRTSSSNQPQHF.